The 5 T cell receptor beta chains given below trace back to one sample, sequenced in a study of PD-L1 blockade in urothelial cancer. TCRdb's copy holds only in-frame clones and misses some; the assay was immunoSEQ multiplex PCR. Of 35,000 or so clones in the sample, 84% are singletons; the top ten hold about 15%. Documented time point: pretreatment peripheral blood. The sample was PBMCs, taken around atezolizumab (anti-PD-L1) treatment. The source of these receptors is a man aged 55 to 69 with urothelial cancer.

The V call is TRBV6-5, the J call TRBJ2-7; D is possibly TRBD1 (6 bases). The germline V and J ends were trimmed by 6 bases and 6 bases, with 18 bases remaining between them. Germline assignment: CDR1 MNHEY and CDR2 SVGAGI. The CDR3 is 14 residues long. The CDR3 protein is CASSNRDTVPEQYF. CDR3 DNA: TGTGCCAGCAGCAACCGGGACACGGTCCCCGAGCAGTACTTC.

The rearrangement links TRBV2 to TRBJ2-7; 7 bases are a match to TRBD1. Trimming cost V 3 bases and J 0 bases; bases outside gene matches: 8. The CDR3 is 16 amino acids. CDR1 is SNHLY and CDR2 is FYNNEI in the germline V gene. CDR3 sequence reads: CASSESRGLSSYEQYF. The CDR3 coding sequence is TGTGCCAGCAGTGAGTCTAGGGGGCTAAGCTCCTACGAGCAGTACTTC.

V and J are TRBV7-2 and TRBJ2-1; 8 nucleotides align to TRBD1. The junction had 12 bases not matched to a gene; V was cut back by 5 bases and J by 9 bases. This CDR3 is 15 amino acids long. Germline V gene data show CDR1 as SGHTA and CDR2 as FQGNSA. CDR3 protein: CASSGRQGIYIEQFF. CDR3 nucleotide sequence: TGTGCCAGCAGCGGGCGACAGGGGATTTATATTGAGCAGTTCTTC.

This clone was seen a handful of times. The chain recombines TRBV6-1 with TRBJ2-7, with 11 nucleotides matching TRBD1. Unmatched junction bases numbered 9, after V lost 2 bases and J lost 3 bases. Germline CDR1 reads MNHNS; CDR2 reads SASEGT. The CDR3 loop spans 17 amino acids. CDR3 nucleotides: TGTGCCAGCAGTGAAACAAGGGGGGGACAGGGGGTCTACGAGCAGTACTTC. It yields the protein CASSETRGGQGVYEQYF.

J is TRBJ1-2 and V is TRBV6-6; 7 nucleotides agree with TRBD1. The V gene end was trimmed by 1 base and the J gene end by 3 bases; junction bases not matched to a gene: 8. The germline V gene encodes CDR1 MNHNY and CDR2 SVGAGI (reference sequence). The CDR3 spans 16 residues. The CDR3 bases are TGTGCCAGCAGTTACTTCAAAGGGGGCGTAGACTATGGCTACACCTTC. Protein: CASSYFKGGVDYGYTF.